This T cell receptor beta chain was sequenced for a study of shared clonotypes between healthy human individuals. Germline lookup yields CDR1 GTSNPN and CDR2 SVGIG (reference sequence). Trimming took 1 base from V and 9 from J, leaving 13 bases between them. This CDR3 comprises 13 residues. A word on this clone: Antigen specificity is unknown.

Memory CD4+ cells were the fraction left after CD45RA+ naive selection. Study-wide results and limits: With few donors, the genetic and exposure-history diversity represented was limited. Investigators expected sequencing depth to affect clonotype sharing among donors. Rarefaction gave evidence that sorted-subset sequencing remained incomplete despite large depth.

Assay used: immunoSEQ multiplex PCR; TCRdb lists only in-frame clones, some missing. The table lists approximately 1.5 million clones, 98% to 99% of them singletons, with approximately 0.4% in the top ten. V and J are TRBV30 and TRBJ2-1, with D tentatively TRBD1 (6 bases). This TCR came from a man aged 25-40 years in good health. Specimen: naive CD4+ T cells sorted from blood. Stated subset: CD45RA+ positively selected. CDR3: CAWSGRTDGEQFF. The CDR3, as DNA: TGTGCCTGGAGTGGCCGGACAGACGGTGAGCAGTTCTTC.